This T cell receptor beta chain is drawn from a study of T cells in Graves' hyperthyroidism and ophthalmopathy. What was amplified from RNA transcripts were TCR beta CDR3 regions. RT-PCR in the first round (using the HTBI primer set) targeted the TCR CDR3. TCRdb reanalysed the multiplex PCR reads using MiXCR and keeps one entry per CDR3 protein. The repertoire holds approximately 690,000 distinct CDR3 sequences, with 13% to 15% as singletons. This clonotype has just a few counts. Sequenced material: blood. This receptor was identified in a woman between 50 and 59 years old with Graves' ophthalmopathy.

The CDR3 nucleotides are TGTGCCAGCAGCGAAACTAGCGGCAAAAGCACAGATACGCAGTATTTT. It codes for CASSETSGKSTDTQYF. The chain uses TRBV7-3 and TRBJ2-3; 8 bases agree with TRBD2. The CDR3 runs 16 residues. CDR1 and CDR2 (germline): SGHTA, FQGTGA. The V segment lost 5 bases and the J segment 0 bases; nucleotides outside the gene matches: 7. Together with reference TRBV7-3 and TRBJ2-3, the CDR3 gives the full variable domain: GAGVSQTPSNKVTEKGKYVELRCDPISGHTALYWYRQSLGQGPEFLIYFQGTGAADDSGLPNDRFFAVRPEGSVSTLKIQRTERGDSAVYLCASSETSGKSTDTQYFGPGTRLTVL.